This TCR beta chain was observed in a study of graft-versus-host responses after intestinal transplantation. This clone was counted a single time. The junction shows a germline mismatch at one end, possibly a read error. Germline V gene data show CDR1 as KGHSH and CDR2 as LQKENI. This CDR3 is 16 amino acids long. TCRdb's copy holds only in-frame clones and misses some; the assay was immunoSEQ multiplex PCR. The data show about 7,400 clones, around a third seen once. Plated together were roughly 200,000 CFSE-labeled responder cells and roughly 200,000 irradiated, violet-dye-labeled stimulator cells. Sequencing was performed on alloreactive CD8+ T cells from a mixed lymphocyte reaction culture, taken before transplantation. Noted subset: CFSE-low proliferating T cells sorted from approximately 6-day pre-transplant mixed lymphocyte reaction (GvH or HvG direction). This TCR derives from a human patient who was an organ donor for intestinal transplantation. V usage is TRBV18 and J usage is TRBJ2-1, with TRBD2 as a possible D gene (6 bases). CDR3 region: CASSSTRPRSAYEEFF. CDR3 bases: TGTGCCAGCTCCTCGACTAGACCCCGGAGCGCATATGAGGAGTTCTTC.